Below, 27 T cell receptor beta chains from the same sample are listed, as sequenced in a study of metastatic and nonmetastatic thyroid tumors. With MiXCR, TCRdb reprocessed the PCR reads. The data hold approximately 42,000 clones, with roughly 24% observed a single time. Thyroid surgery had not been preceded by any treatment in any patient. The sequencing sample was made of tumor tissue. The receptors come from a female donor with papillary thyroid cancer or a benign thyroid nodule (not recorded which). Some clones in this sample may be carry-over from other donors' samples.

This clone occurred a few times. The chain employs TRBV20-1 and TRBJ2-1; possibly TRBD1 for D (5 bases). The germline V gene has CDR1 DFQATT and CDR2 SNEGSKA (reference sequence). V was trimmed by 1 base and J by 3 bases, leaving 10 bases between them. The CDR3 is made up of 14 amino acids. The CDR3 DNA sequence: TGCAGTGCTAGAGGGCAGGGAATCTACAATGAGCAGTTCTTC. It yields the protein CSARGQGIYNEQFF.

This clone has more than one count but fewer than ten. The chain uses TRBV20-1 and TRBJ1-1, with 7 nucleotides matching TRBD1. The CDR3 has 16 amino acids. From germline, CDR1 is DFQATT and CDR2 SNEGSKA (reference sequence). J lost 5 bases, V lost 0 bases, and 12 bases had no gene match. The CDR3 here is CSARDPRDSEGTEAFF. Written as DNA, the CDR3 is TGCAGTGCTAGAGACCCAAGGGACAGCGAGGGAACTGAAGCTTTCTTT.

Many counts were recorded for this clone. The chain uses TRBV15 and TRBJ2-3, with TRBD2 matching over 8 bases. Germline-derived CDR1 and CDR2 are LNHNV and YYDKDF (reference sequence). The CDR3 consists of 15 residues. Trimming removed 3 bases from V and 1 base from J; junction bases left unmatched: 3. The CDR3 DNA reads as TGTGCCACCAGCAGTGGGCGGGAGGGCACAGATACGCAGTATTTT. Residues: CATSSGREGTDTQYF.

This clone is medium-sized by share. The rearrangement uses TRBV12-3 or TRBV12-4 and TRBJ2-7, with D possibly being TRBD1 (6 bases). The V and J ends lost 6 bases and 0 bases respectively, with 12 bases between them. This CDR3 comprises 14 residues. Written as DNA, the CDR3 is TGTGCCAGCAGGAAAGGGACAATCTCCTACGAGCAGTACTTC. This sequence encodes CASRKGTISYEQYF.

A few counts support this clone. This chain connects TRBV2 to TRBJ2-7; TRBD1 matches 9 bases. The CDR3 runs to 15 residues. In germline, CDR1 is SNHLY, CDR2 FYNNEI. V was pared by 6 bases and J by 3 bases, with 9 bases of the junction left unmatched. CDR3 DNA: TGTGCCAGCAGATTCCCGGGACAGGGAATCTACGAGCAGTACTTC. Protein sequence: CASRFPGQGIYEQYF.

V and J are TRBV20-1 and TRBJ2-6; D is ambiguous. The CDR3 consists of 15 residues. CDR1 DFQATT and CDR2 SNEGSKA come from the germline V gene (reference sequence). V was clipped by 0 bases and J by 9 bases, with 15 bases between them. The CDR3 DNA sequence: TGCAGTGCTAGAGATATGGCACACCCAGTCAACGTCCTGACTTTC. Amino acid sequence: CSARDMAHPVNVLTF.

In its sample, this clone was seen many times. V gene TRBV5-1 combines with J gene TRBJ1-2, with a possible D match to TRBD1 (5 bases). The V end was cut by 3 bases, the J end by 4 bases, with 22 bases between. The CDR3 has 17 amino acids. Per germline, CDR1 SGHRS and CDR2 YFSETQ. CDR3 in amino acids: CASSWGGNLQRGYGYTF. CDR3 bases: TGCGCCAGCAGCTGGGGGGGAAACCTCCAACGTGGCTATGGCTACACCTTC.

The gene calls are TRBV20-1 and TRBJ2-7, with 14 bases fitting TRBD2. Germline CDR1 DFQATT, CDR2 SNEGSKA (reference sequence). V lost 3 bases and J lost 4; bases outside the gene matches: 5. The CDR3 is 15 amino acids. The CDR3 sequence: CSASGTSGSWYEQYF. The CDR3 DNA follows: TGCAGTGCTAGCGGGACTAGCGGGAGCTGGTACGAGCAGTACTTC.

The CDR3 nucleotides read TGCAGTGCAACCTCGGGGGTTAGCGAGCAGTACTTC. As protein: CSATSGVSEQYF. This rearrangement joins TRBV20-1 to TRBJ2-7; perhaps TRBD2 as D (6 bases). The CDR3 covers 12 residues. Germline CDR1 reads DFQATT; CDR2 reads SNEGSKA (reference sequence). Trimming took off 6 bases at V and 6 bases at J, with 15 bases between the two ends.

This clone was detected ten times or more. The genes are TRBV20-1 and TRBJ2-3, with 15 bases lining up with TRBD2. Germline assignment: CDR1 DFQATT and CDR2 SNEGSKA (reference sequence). The CDR3 totals 15 residues. The ends lost 5 bases at V and 6 bases at J; junction bases unmatched: 6. The CDR3 DNA is TGCAGTGCTCTTCAAGGGACTAGCGGGAGGGATACGCAGTATTTT. Amino acid sequence: CSALQGTSGRDTQYF.

This clone was counted ten times or more. The chain combines TRBV20-1 with TRBJ2-7, with D unclear. CDR3 length equals 16 residues. Trimming shortened V by 6 bases and J by 0 bases, and 21 bases separated the two germline ends. Per the germline V gene, CDR1 is DFQATT and CDR2 is SNEGSKA (reference sequence). DNA for the CDR3: TGCAGTGCCCCGGAATATCCTACCCGGAGCTCCTACGAGCAGTACTTC. This codes for CSAPEYPTRSSYEQYF.

As for this clone: A read error may produce the germline difference seen at one junction end. This chain joins TRBV12-3 or TRBV12-4 and TRBJ1-4; the D gene is possibly TRBD1 (5 bases). This CDR3 is 16 amino acids long. CDR3 in DNA: TGTGCCAGCAGGACAGCGGGCCTTGGGGGAAATGAAAAACTTTTTTTT. It translates to CASRTAGLGGNEKLFF.

The chain has TRBV13 and TRBJ2-1, with no clear D. CDR3 length: 12 residues. V shed 4 bases and J shed 3 bases, with 4 bases lying between them. The germline V gene has CDR1 PRHDT and CDR2 FYEKMQ (reference sequence). CDR3 in DNA: TGTGCCAGCAGCTCTAACTACAATGAGCAGTTCTTC. It specifies CASSSNYNEQFF.

This clone appeared a single time. Sequence at one end of the junction differs from germline and may be a read error. J is TRBJ2-3 and V is TRBV11-2; TRBD2 might be the D (6 bases). The CDR3 totals 15 residues. CDR1 SGHAT and CDR2 FQNNGV come from the germline V gene. As DNA, the CDR3 is TGTGCCAGCAGCTTAGAGCGGGGTAGTGCAGATACTCAGTATTTT. It translates to CASSLERGSADTQYF.

This clone was picked up many times. The chain recombines TRBV4-2 with TRBJ2-7; a weak D match, TRBD2 (6 bases). V was cut by 0 bases and J by 1 base, with 13 bases left in between. This CDR3 has 16 residues. Germline V gene data show CDR1 as LGHNA and CDR2 as YNFKEQ. CDR3 sequence (DNA): TGTGCCAGCAGCCAAGATCCGCTAGCGCCGTCCTACGAGCAGTACTTC. It yields the protein CASSQDPLAPSYEQYF.

The V call is TRBV7-3, the J call TRBJ2-7; D unresolved. V lost 1 base, J lost 5 bases, and 9 bases lay in between. CDR3 length: 13 residues. The germline V gene has CDR1 SGHTA and CDR2 FQGTGA. The CDR3 reads CASSLNQLDEQYF. CDR3 nucleotide sequence: TGTGCCAGCAGCTTAAACCAACTGGACGAGCAGTACTTC.

This chain connects TRBV20-1 to TRBJ2-1; 11 bases map to TRBD2. Looked up from germline, CDR1 is DFQATT and CDR2 is SNEGSKA (reference sequence). The CDR3 covers 18 residues. After removal of 6 bases from V and 1 base from J, the junction contained 14 bases not matched to a gene. CDR3 sequence: CSAEPGTSGTISYNEQFF. The CDR3 DNA is TGCAGTGCCGAACCTGGGACTAGCGGAACCATTTCCTACAATGAGCAGTTCTTC.

This clone was recorded many times. The genes are TRBV6-1 and TRBJ2-3; unclear D gene. CDR3 length: 10 amino acids. Germline V lookup: CDR1 MNHNS, CDR2 SASEGT. V lost 10 bases to trimming and J lost 7 bases, with 9 bases between them. As DNA, the CDR3 is TGTGCCACCGCGCAGAATACGCAGTATTTT. This translates into CATAQNTQYF.

In this sample, this clone turned up a few times. The gene calls are TRBV2 and TRBJ2-3; D unclear. Germline V gene lookup returns CDR1 SNHLY and CDR2 FYNNEI. Trimming removed 6 bases from V and 3 bases from J, with 16 bases in between. This CDR3 is 15 amino acids long. As DNA, the CDR3 is TGTGCCAGCAGGCCCCTCTCTGTCAGGACAGATACGCAGTATTTT. Protein: CASRPLSVRTDTQYF. Together with reference TRBV2 and TRBJ2-3, the CDR3 gives the full variable domain: EPEVTQTPSHQVTQMGQEVILRCVPISNHLYFYWYRQILGQKVEFLVSFYNNEISEKSEIFDDQFSVERPDGSNFTLKIRSTKLEDSAMYFCASRPLSVRTDTQYFGPGTRLTVL.

The chain couples TRBV6-1 to TRBJ1-1; weak D call: TRBD1 (5 bases). With 2 bases removed from V and 4 bases from J, the gap between germline ends came to 8 bases. Per the germline V gene, CDR1 is MNHNS and CDR2 is SASEGT. There are 13 residues in the CDR3. Here the CDR3 reads CASSERRVTEAFF. For the CDR3, the DNA is TGTGCCAGCAGTGAACGCAGGGTCACTGAAGCTTTCTTT.

This clone was detected ten times or more. The chain links TRBV6-4 to TRBJ2-1, with D possibly matching TRBD2 (6 bases). The CDR3 covers 16 residues. Looked up from germline, CDR1 is MRHNA and CDR2 is SNTAGT. V was cut by 4 bases and J by 3 bases, with 16 bases left in between. CDR3 sequence reads: CASSVVASDFYNEQFF. Here the CDR3 DNA reads TGTGCCAGCAGTGTGGTGGCTAGCGATTTCTACAATGAGCAGTTCTTC.

This clone was counted only a few times. CDR3 in DNA: TGTGCCAGCAGTCTAGCGGAAACCGGGGAGCTGTTTTTT. Encoded protein: CASSLAETGELFF. The V and J genes are TRBV6-1 and TRBJ2-2; 7 bases are shared with TRBD2. Trimming removed 5 bases from V and 5 bases from J; junction bases left unmatched: 2. Germline V CDR1 and CDR2: MNHNS, SASEGT. This CDR3 comprises 13 residues.

This clone was found many times. This rearrangement joins TRBV6-2 or TRBV6-3 to TRBJ2-3; D not resolved. This CDR3 has 13 amino acids. Germline V gene lookup returns CDR1 MNHEY and CDR2 SVGEGT. The V gene lost 1 base and the J gene lost 4 bases, with 6 bases spanning the gap. The CDR3 protein is CASSYLNADTQYF. CDR3 DNA sequence: TGTGCCAGCAGTTACTTGAATGCAGATACGCAGTATTTT.

V gene TRBV28 combines with J gene TRBJ1-2, with 7 bases that match TRBD1. V lost 4 bases to trimming and J lost 2 bases; unmatched junction nucleotides: 7. The CDR3 consists of 15 residues. The V gene's germline CDR1 is MDHEN and CDR2 SYDVKM. CDR3 amino acids: CASSSSQTGNYGYTF. The CDR3 coding sequence is TGTGCCAGCAGTTCCTCTCAGACAGGGAACTATGGCTACACCTTC.

The genes are TRBV20-1 and TRBJ1-6; perhaps TRBD1 as D (6 bases). V was shortened by 2 bases and J by 2 bases, with 16 bases between the two germline ends. Per the germline V gene, CDR1 is DFQATT and CDR2 is SNEGSKA (reference sequence). The CDR3 covers 17 residues. DNA for the CDR3: TGCAGTGCTAGACCCCGAAGGGGGGCCGCCTATAATTCACCCCTCCACTTT. Its protein product is CSARPRRGAAYNSPLHF.

The gene calls are TRBV30 and TRBJ1-6; D gene uncertain. There are 14 residues in the CDR3. Germline CDR1 GTSNPN, CDR2 SVGIG (reference sequence). Deletions cut 4 bases from V and 0 bases from J, with 7 bases between. CDR3 DNA: TGTGCCTGGAAACGGAACTCCTATAATTCACCCCTCCACTTT. Amino acid sequence: CAWKRNSYNSPLHF.

As concerns this clone: Just one base apart from a much larger clone, this may be a read error. This chain uses TRBV10-2 with TRBJ1-5, with D unclear. Germline loops: CDR1 WSHSY, CDR2 SAAADI. Trimming pared 4 bases from V and 7 bases from J, leaving 11 bases between. This CDR3 spans 13 amino acids. The CDR3 loop reads CASSVWVSQPQHF. The CDR3 DNA follows: TGCGCCAGCAGTGTTTGGGTTTCACAGCCCCAGCATTTT.